The source of this TCR beta chain is a study of regulatory T cells in long-lasting Graves disease. The table lists this clonotype with a few counts. The CDR3 does not end in the conserved phenylalanine or tryptophan, so this is likely a read error. For TCR beta, libraries came from iRepertoire HTBI primers and Arm-PCR of CDR3 regions. TCRdb re-called the multiplex PCR reads through MiXCR, storing one row per CDR3 protein. Of a few hundred thousand distinct CDR3 sequences listed, around 20% are singletons. Indicated time point: newly diagnosed GD, antithyroid drugs for less than 3 months. The TCR library was prepared using RNA isolated from PBMCs. These same records also appear under a second study, on T cells in Graves' hyperthyroidism and ophthalmopathy. From that paper: Ophthalmopathy onset followed model prediction by a median approximately 6.2 months.

The origin of this receptor is a woman aged 25 to 39 with Graves disease. This specimen was peripheral blood mononuclear cells (PBMCs), taken at new diagnosis, from a patient treated with antithyroid drugs.

The CDR3 here is CASREAGTTQETQYL. CDR3 bases: TGTGCCAGCAGGGAGGCCGGGACTACGCAAGAGACCCAGTACCTC. The chain has TRBV28 and TRBJ2-5; 7 bases fit TRBD2. The CDR3 covers 15 residues. The V segment lost 6 bases and the J segment 2 bases; nucleotides outside the gene matches: 9. CDR1 and CDR2 (germline): MDHEN, SYDVKM.